Each of the 18 T cell receptor beta chains below was sequenced from the same sample in a study of CD8+CD57+ T cells in acquired aplastic anemia. Those patients picked for sequencing had displayed CD8+CD57+ cell expansion on flow cytometry. The template for TCR beta VDJ and CDR3 sequence profiling was genomic DNA. TCRdb reanalysed the reads using MiXCR and keeps one entry per CDR3 protein. The sample carries 150,000 to 200,000 distinct CDR3 sequences, 40% to 50% recorded once. Sequencing was carried out using sorted CD4+, CD8+, or CD8+CD57+ T cells (not recorded which) from PBMCs. The origin of the receptors is a human donor with aplastic anemia.

The chain combines TRBV20-1 with TRBJ1-2; 11 nucleotides line up with TRBD1. V lost 3 bases, J lost 7 bases, and 4 bases stayed unmatched. The CDR3 extends over 13 amino acids. Looked up from germline, CDR1 is DFQATT and CDR2 is SNEGSKA (reference sequence). This CDR3 reads CSARDRGRFGYTF. CDR3 nucleotide sequence: TGCAGTGCTAGGGACAGGGGGCGTTTTGGCTACACCTTC.

This clonotype was seen at least ten times. V gene TRBV29-1 combines with J gene TRBJ1-1; D remains ambiguous. This CDR3 is 13 amino acids long. The germline V gene encodes CDR1 SQVTM and CDR2 ANQGSEA. The ends were cut back, 8 bases at V and 4 bases at J, with 17 bases in the middle. The CDR3 DNA reads TGCAGCACATCTGACACTCCAAGCACTGAAGCTTTCTTT. This encodes CSTSDTPSTEAFF.

There are many counts of this clonotype. V usage is TRBV19 and J usage is TRBJ1-5; D gene ambiguous. The germline V and J ends were trimmed by 6 bases and 4 bases, with 16 bases remaining between them. Germline values: CDR1 LNHDA, CDR2 SQIVND (reference sequence). The CDR3 runs 15 residues. CDR3 protein: CASSTNPPLNQPQHF. For the CDR3, the DNA is TGTGCCAGTAGCACCAACCCACCGCTTAATCAGCCCCAGCATTTT. Full variable domain (missing parts from reference TRBV19 and TRBJ1-5): DGGITQSPKYLFRKEGQNVTLSCEQNLNHDAMYWYRQDPGQGLRLIYYSQIVNDFQKGDIAEGYSVSREKKESFPLTVTSAQKNPTAFYLCASSTNPPLNQPQHFGDGTRLSIL.

J is TRBJ1-5 and V is TRBV15; D not resolved. Trimming stripped 4 bases from V and 3 bases from J, with 4 bases between. The CDR3 consists of 12 residues. Germline CDR1 LNHNV, CDR2 YYDKDF (reference sequence). The CDR3 loop is CATSNVNQPQHF. For the CDR3, the DNA is TGTGCCACCAGCAATGTCAATCAGCCCCAGCATTTT. Full variable domain (remainder filled in from reference TRBV15 and TRBJ1-5): DAMVIQNPRYQVTQFGKPVTLSCSQTLNHNVMYWYQQKSSQAPKLLFHYYDKDFNNEADTPDNFQSRRPNTSFCFLDIRSPGLGDTAMYLCATSNVNQPQHFGDGTRLSIL.

Many counts were recorded for this clonotype. V is TRBV19 and J is TRBJ2-5; 11 bases fit TRBD2. The ends lost 3 bases at V and 6 bases at J; junction bases unmatched: 12. This CDR3 is built from 17 residues. The germline V gene encodes CDR1 LNHDA and CDR2 SQIVND (reference sequence). In DNA, the CDR3 is TGTGCCAGTAGTATCAGGGGGACTAGCGGAGTTCAAAAGACCCAGTACTTC. Residues: CASSIRGTSGVQKTQYF.

The chain is built from TRBV6-4 and TRBJ2-7; possible D gene TRBD2, 6 bases. This CDR3 is 14 amino acids long. Per germline, CDR1 MRHNA and CDR2 SNTAGT. Trimming stripped 5 bases from V and 5 bases from J, with 16 bases between. As DNA, the CDR3 is TGTGCCAGCAGTTCCCTACGCACTAGCCACGAGCAGTACTTC. This gives the protein CASSSLRTSHEQYF.

This sequence joins TRBV9 and TRBJ1-1; a weak D match, TRBD1 (5 bases). Germline CDR1 SGDLS, CDR2 YYNGEE. The CDR3 contains 16 residues. V was cut by 0 bases and J by 1 base, with 13 bases left in between. CDR3 coding DNA: TGTGCCAGCAGCGTAGGTCAGGGAGGGAAGAACACTGAAGCTTTCTTT. This sequence encodes CASSVGQGGKNTEAFF.

The V and J genes are TRBV30 and TRBJ2-2; 13 bases match TRBD2. Looked up from germline, CDR1 is GTSNPN and CDR2 is SVGIG (reference sequence). The trim removed 7 bases at V and 3 bases at J, leaving 14 bases unmatched. The CDR3 length is 18 residues. CDR3 sequence: CASNTGLAGVVYTGELFF. The CDR3 DNA follows: TGTGCCTCCAACACCGGACTAGCGGGAGTTGTATACACCGGGGAGCTGTTTTTT.

V and J are TRBV20-1 and TRBJ1-1; D is ambiguous. This CDR3 comprises 12 residues. Germline-derived CDR1 and CDR2 are DFQATT and SNEGSKA (reference sequence). The V and J ends lost 6 bases and 4 bases respectively, with 12 bases between them. As DNA, the CDR3 is TGCAGTGCCTTACAGTTACTCACTGAAGCTTTCTTT. This sequence encodes CSALQLLTEAFF.

This clonotype was found many times. This chain uses TRBV24-1 with TRBJ2-2; D is possibly TRBD2 (5 bases). V was trimmed by 4 bases and J by 0 bases, leaving 11 bases between them. Germline CDR1 is KGHDR and CDR2 is SFDVKD. CDR3 length: 16 residues. The CDR3 loop reads CATSDVSGSNTGELFF. The CDR3 nucleotides are TGTGCCACCAGTGACGTGAGCGGATCGAACACCGGGGAGCTGTTTTTT.

This chain joins TRBV29-1 and TRBJ2-2, with TRBD2 matching over 7 bases. This CDR3 is built from 13 residues. Germline V lookup: CDR1 SQVTM, CDR2 ANQGSEA. V gave up 5 bases and J gave up 4 bases; unmatched junction bases: 4. Here the CDR3 DNA reads TGCAGCGTTCAGCGGGGAAGCACCGGGGAGCTGTTTTTT. Residues: CSVQRGSTGELFF.

The chain employs TRBV25-1 and TRBJ1-6, with a weak D call TRBD1 (5 bases). The CDR3 extends over 16 amino acids. CDR1 and CDR2 from the germline V gene are MGHDK and SYGVNS. V dropped 2 bases and J dropped 5 bases, with 13 bases sitting between them. The CDR3 DNA reads TGTGCCAGCAGTGAAACCCAGGGACTTCATAATTCACCCCTCCACTTT. Residues: CASSETQGLHNSPLHF.

In its sample, this clonotype was seen many times. The chain joins TRBV6-1 to TRBJ2-2; no clear D gene. The germline gives CDR1 MNHNS, CDR2 SASEGT. The CDR3 extends over 14 amino acids. The V end lost 6 bases, the J end lost 1 base, and 9 bases lay between the germline ends. The chain's CDR3 is CASRTALNTGELFF. The DNA for the CDR3 is TGTGCCAGCAGGACGGCCCTGAACACCGGGGAGCTGTTTTTT.

The V call is TRBV20-1, the J call TRBJ1-2, with D possibly matching TRBD1 (5 bases). Germline V gene sequence: CDR1 DFQATT, CDR2 SNEGSKA (reference sequence). V lost 5 bases to trimming and J lost 3 bases, with 13 bases between them. CDR3 size: 13 residues. The CDR3, as DNA: TGCAGTGCTTCCTCCTGGGGGGACTATGGCTACACCTTC. Protein sequence: CSASSWGDYGYTF.

This clonotype has a count of ten or more. The V call is TRBV19, the J call TRBJ2-3; 8 positions match TRBD2. Germline V CDR1 and CDR2: LNHDA, SQIVND (reference sequence). The length of the CDR3 is 13 residues. J was trimmed by 4 bases and V by 6 bases; bases with no gene match: 3. For the CDR3, the DNA is TGTGCCAGTAGCGGACTAGCCCCAGATACGCAGTATTTT. Amino acids: CASSGLAPDTQYF.

This clonotype has just a few counts. V is TRBV6-2 or TRBV6-3 and J is TRBJ1-1, with 8 bases identical to TRBD1. Germline lookup yields CDR1 MNHEY and CDR2 SVGEGT. The CDR3 contains 17 residues. After removal of 0 bases from V and 5 bases from J, the junction contained 11 bases not matched to a gene. In nucleotides, the CDR3 is TGTGCCAGCAGTTACTCTGGACAGGGACCCCGAGGAACTGAAGCTTTCTTT. It yields the protein CASSYSGQGPRGTEAFF.

The V gene is TRBV6-2 or TRBV6-3, the J gene TRBJ2-5; D unresolved. The length of the CDR3 is 14 residues. V was cut by 4 bases and J by 5 bases, with 14 bases left in between. Germline V lookup: CDR1 MNHEY, CDR2 SVGEGT. The CDR3 spells CASSFHSDRETQYF. The CDR3 DNA reads as TGTGCCAGCAGTTTCCACTCGGATCGGGAGACCCAGTACTTC.

The chain employs TRBV10-3 and TRBJ1-1; D not resolved. The germline gives CDR1 ENHRY, CDR2 SYGVKD. Trimming cost V 4 bases and J 6 bases, with 9 bases left between them. The CDR3 runs 12 residues. The CDR3 reads CAISGQWPEAFF. The CDR3 nucleotides read TGTGCCATCAGTGGCCAATGGCCTGAAGCTTTCTTT.